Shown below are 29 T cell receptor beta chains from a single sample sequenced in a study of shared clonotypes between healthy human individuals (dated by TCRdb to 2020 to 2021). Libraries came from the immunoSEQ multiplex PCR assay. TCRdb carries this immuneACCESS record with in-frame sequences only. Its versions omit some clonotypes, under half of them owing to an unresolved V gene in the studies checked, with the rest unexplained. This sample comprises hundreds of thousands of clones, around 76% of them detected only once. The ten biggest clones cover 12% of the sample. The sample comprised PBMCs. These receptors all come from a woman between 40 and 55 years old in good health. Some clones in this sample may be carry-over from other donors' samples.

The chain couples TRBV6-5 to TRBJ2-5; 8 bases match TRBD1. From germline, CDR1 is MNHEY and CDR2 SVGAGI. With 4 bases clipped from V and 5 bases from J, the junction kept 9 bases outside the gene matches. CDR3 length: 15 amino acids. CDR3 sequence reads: CASSLTGATMETQYF. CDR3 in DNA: TGTGCCAGCAGTTTGACAGGGGCGACCATGGAGACCCAGTACTTC.

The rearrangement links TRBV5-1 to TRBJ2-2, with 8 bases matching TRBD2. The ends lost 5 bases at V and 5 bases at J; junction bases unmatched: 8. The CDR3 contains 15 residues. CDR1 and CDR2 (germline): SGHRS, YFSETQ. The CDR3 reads CASRKSGSGTGELFF. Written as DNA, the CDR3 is TGCGCCAGCAGGAAGAGCGGGAGCGGGACCGGGGAGCTGTTTTTT.

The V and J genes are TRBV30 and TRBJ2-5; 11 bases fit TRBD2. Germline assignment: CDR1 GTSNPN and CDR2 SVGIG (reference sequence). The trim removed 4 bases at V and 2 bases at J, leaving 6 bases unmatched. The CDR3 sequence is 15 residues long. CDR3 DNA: TGTGCCTGGACTAGCGGGAGGACCAGTCAAGAGACCCAGTACTTC. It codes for CAWTSGRTSQETQYF.

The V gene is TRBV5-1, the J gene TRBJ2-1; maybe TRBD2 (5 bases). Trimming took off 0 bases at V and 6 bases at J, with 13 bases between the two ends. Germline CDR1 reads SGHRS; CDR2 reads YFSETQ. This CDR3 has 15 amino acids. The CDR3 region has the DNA TGCGCCAGCAGCTTGGGGAGCGGTGTAGTCAATGAGCAGTTCTTC. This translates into CASSLGSGVVNEQFF. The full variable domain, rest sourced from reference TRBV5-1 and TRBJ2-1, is KAGVTQTPRYLIKTRGQQVTLSCSPISGHRSVSWYQQTPGQGLQFLFEYFSETQRNKGNFPGRFSGRQFSNSRSEMNVSTLELGDSALYLCASSLGSGVVNEQFFGPGTRLTVL.

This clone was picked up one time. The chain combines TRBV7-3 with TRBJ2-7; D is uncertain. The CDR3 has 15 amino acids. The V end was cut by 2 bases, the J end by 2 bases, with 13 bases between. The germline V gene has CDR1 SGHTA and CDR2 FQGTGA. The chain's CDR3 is CASSLVGGPAYEQYF. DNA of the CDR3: TGTGCCAGCAGCTTAGTAGGTGGGCCCGCCTACGAGCAGTACTTC.

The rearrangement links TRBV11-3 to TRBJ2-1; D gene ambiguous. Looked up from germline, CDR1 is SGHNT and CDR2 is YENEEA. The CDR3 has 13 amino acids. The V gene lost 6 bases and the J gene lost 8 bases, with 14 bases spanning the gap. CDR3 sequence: CASSLTLFHEQFF. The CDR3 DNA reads TGTGCCAGCAGTTTAACCCTTTTCCATGAGCAGTTCTTC.

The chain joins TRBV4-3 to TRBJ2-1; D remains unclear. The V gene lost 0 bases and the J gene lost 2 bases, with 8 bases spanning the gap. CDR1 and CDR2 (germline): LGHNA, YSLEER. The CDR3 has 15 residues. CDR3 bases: TGCGCCAGCAGCCAAGAAATTGGGCCCTACAATGAGCAGTTCTTC. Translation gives CASSQEIGPYNEQFF.

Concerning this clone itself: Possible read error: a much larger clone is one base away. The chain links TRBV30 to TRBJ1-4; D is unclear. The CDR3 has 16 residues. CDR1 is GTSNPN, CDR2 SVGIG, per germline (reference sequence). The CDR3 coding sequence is TGTGCCTGGAGTGTAGCTGCCCACGCAACTAATGAAGAACTGTTTTTT. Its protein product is CAWSVAAHATNEELFF.

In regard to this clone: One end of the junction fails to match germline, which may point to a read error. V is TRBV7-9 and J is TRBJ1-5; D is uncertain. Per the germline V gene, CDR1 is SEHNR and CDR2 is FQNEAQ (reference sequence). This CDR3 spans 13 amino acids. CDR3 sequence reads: CARSLAQNQPQHF. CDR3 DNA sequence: TGTGCCAGAAGCTTGGCGCAAAATCAGCCCCAGCATTTT.

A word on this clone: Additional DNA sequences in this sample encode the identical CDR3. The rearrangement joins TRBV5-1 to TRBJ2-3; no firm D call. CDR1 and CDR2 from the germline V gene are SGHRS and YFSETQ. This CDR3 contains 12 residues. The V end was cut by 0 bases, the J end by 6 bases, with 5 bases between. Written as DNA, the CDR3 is TGCGCCAGCAGCTTGGCCGTGGATACGCAGTATTTT. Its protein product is CASSLAVDTQYF. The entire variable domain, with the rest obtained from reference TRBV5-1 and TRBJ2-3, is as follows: KAGVTQTPRYLIKTRGQQVTLSCSPISGHRSVSWYQQTPGQGLQFLFEYFSETQRNKGNFPGRFSGRQFSNSRSEMNVSTLELGDSALYLCASSLAVDTQYFGPGTRLTVL.

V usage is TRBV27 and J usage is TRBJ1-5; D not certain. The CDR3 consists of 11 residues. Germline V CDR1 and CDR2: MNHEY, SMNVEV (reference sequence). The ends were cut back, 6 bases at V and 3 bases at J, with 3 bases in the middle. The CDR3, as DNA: TGTGCCAGCAGATCCAATCAGCCCCAGCATTTT. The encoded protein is CASRSNQPQHF.

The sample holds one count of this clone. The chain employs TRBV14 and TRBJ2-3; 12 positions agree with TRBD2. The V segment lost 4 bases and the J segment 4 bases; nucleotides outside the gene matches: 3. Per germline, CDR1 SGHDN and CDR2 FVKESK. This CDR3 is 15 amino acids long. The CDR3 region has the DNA TGTGCCAGCAGCCGACTAGCGGGAGTACCAGATACGCAGTATTTT. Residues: CASSRLAGVPDTQYF.

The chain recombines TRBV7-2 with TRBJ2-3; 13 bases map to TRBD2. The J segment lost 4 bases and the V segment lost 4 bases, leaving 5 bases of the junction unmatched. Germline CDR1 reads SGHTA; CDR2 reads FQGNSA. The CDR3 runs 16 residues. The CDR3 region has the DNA TGTGCCAGCAGCTCGGAACTAGCGGGAGGGCCAGATACGCAGTATTTT. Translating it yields CASSSELAGGPDTQYF.

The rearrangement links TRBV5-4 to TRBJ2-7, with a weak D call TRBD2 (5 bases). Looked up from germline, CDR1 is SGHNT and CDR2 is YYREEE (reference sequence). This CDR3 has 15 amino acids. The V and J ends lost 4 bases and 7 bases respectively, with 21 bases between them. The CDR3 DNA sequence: TGTGCCAGCAGCGGAAACAGACTTAGCTCGGGGGAGCAGTACTTC. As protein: CASSGNRLSSGEQYF.

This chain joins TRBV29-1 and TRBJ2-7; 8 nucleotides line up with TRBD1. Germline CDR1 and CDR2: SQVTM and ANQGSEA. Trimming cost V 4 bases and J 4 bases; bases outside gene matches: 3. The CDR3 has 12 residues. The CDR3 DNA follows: TGCAGCGTTGGAAACAGGGGGTACGAGCAGTACTTC. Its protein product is CSVGNRGYEQYF.

CDR3 protein: CASSLRPGWDQPQHF. The CDR3 nucleotides are TGTGCCAGCAGCTTGAGGCCAGGGTGGGATCAGCCCCAGCATTTT. The V and J genes are TRBV5-6 and TRBJ1-5; tentatively, D is TRBD1 (5 bases). The CDR3 is made up of 15 amino acids. CDR1 and CDR2 (germline): SGHDT, YYEEEE. V shed 1 base and J shed 5 bases, with 13 bases lying between them. The full variable domain, with the rest looked up from reference TRBV5-6 and TRBJ1-5, is DAGVTQSPTHLIKTRGQQVTLRCSPKSGHDTVSWYQQALGQGPQFIFQYYEEEERQRGNFPDRFSGHQFPNYSSELNVNALLLGDSALYLCASSLRPGWDQPQHFGDGTRLSIL.

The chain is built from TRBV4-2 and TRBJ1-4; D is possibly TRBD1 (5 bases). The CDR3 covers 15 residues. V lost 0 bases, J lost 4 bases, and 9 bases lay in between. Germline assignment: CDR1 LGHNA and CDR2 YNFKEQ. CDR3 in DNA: TGTGCCAGCAGCCAAGAGGGGGGGGGTAATGAAAAACTGTTTTTT. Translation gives CASSQEGGGNEKLFF.

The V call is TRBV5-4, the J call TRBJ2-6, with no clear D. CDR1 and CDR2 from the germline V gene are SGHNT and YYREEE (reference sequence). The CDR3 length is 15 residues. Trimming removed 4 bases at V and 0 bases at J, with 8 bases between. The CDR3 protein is CASSPVLSGANVLTF. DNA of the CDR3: TGTGCCAGCAGCCCGGTCCTCTCTGGGGCCAACGTCCTGACTTTC.

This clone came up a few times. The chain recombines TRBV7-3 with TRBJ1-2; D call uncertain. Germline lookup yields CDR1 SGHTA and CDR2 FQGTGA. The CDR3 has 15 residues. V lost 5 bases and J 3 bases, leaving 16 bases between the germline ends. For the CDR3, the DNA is TGTGCCAGCAGCCTGACCCCGGACGGACACTATGGCTACACCTTC. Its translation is CASSLTPDGHYGYTF. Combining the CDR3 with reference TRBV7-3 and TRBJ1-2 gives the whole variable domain GAGVSQTPSNKVTEKGKYVELRCDPISGHTALYWYRQSLGQGPEFLIYFQGTGAADDSGLPNDRFFAVRPEGSVSTLKIQRTERGDSAVYLCASSLTPDGHYGYTFGSGTRLTVV.

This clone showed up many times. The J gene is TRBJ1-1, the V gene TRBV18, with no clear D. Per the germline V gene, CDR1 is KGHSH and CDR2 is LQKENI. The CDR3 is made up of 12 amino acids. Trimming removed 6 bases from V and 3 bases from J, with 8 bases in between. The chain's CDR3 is CASSHGDTEAFF. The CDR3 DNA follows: TGTGCCAGCTCTCACGGGGACACTGAAGCTTTCTTT. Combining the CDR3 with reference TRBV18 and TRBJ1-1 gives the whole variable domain NAGVMQNPRHLVRRRGQEARLRCSPMKGHSHVYWYRQLPEEGLKFMVYLQKENIIDESGMPKERFSAEFPKEGPSILRIQQVVRGDSAAYFCASSHGDTEAFFGQGTRLTVV.

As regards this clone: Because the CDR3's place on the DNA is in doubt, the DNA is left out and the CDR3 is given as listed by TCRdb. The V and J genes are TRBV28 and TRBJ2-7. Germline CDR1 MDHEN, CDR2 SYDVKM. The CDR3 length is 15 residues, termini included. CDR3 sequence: CASSLFGAGVYEQYF.

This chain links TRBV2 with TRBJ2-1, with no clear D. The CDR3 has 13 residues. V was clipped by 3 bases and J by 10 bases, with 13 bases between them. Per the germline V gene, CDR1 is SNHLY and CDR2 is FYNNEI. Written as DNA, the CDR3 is TGTGCCAGCAGTGACTTGCTCACAAGCGAGCAGTTCTTC. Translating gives CASSDLLTSEQFF.

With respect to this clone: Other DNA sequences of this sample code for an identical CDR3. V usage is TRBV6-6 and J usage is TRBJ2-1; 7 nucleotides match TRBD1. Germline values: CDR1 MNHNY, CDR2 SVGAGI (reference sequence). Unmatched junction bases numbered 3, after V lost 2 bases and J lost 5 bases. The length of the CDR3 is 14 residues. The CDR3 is CASSYGTGDNEQFF. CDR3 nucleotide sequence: TGTGCCAGCAGTTACGGCACAGGGGACAATGAGCAGTTCTTC.

CDR3 in amino acids: CASSLQTVNEQFF. The CDR3 DNA is TGTGCCAGCAGCCTCCAGACTGTTAATGAGCAGTTCTTC. The rearrangement joins TRBV9 to TRBJ2-1; no clear D gene. Per germline, CDR1 SGDLS and CDR2 YYNGEE. The CDR3 spans 13 residues. V was clipped by 4 bases and J by 7 bases, with 12 bases between them.

Here the CDR3 reads CASSLRTSVEQFF. The CDR3 nucleotides are TGTGCCAGCAGCTTGAGGACTAGCGTTGAGCAGTTCTTC. This chain links TRBV5-4 with TRBJ2-1; 9 nucleotides agree with TRBD2. The CDR3 is 13 residues long. Per the germline V gene, CDR1 is SGHNT and CDR2 is YYREEE (reference sequence). J lost 9 bases, V lost 1 base, and 2 bases had no gene match.

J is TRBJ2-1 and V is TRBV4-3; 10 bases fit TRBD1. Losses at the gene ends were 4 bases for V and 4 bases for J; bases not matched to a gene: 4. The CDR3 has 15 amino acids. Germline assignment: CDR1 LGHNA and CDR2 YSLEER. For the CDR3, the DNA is TGCGCCAGCAGCCGGGACAGGGGATCTTACAATGAGCAGTTCTTC. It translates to CASSRDRGSYNEQFF.

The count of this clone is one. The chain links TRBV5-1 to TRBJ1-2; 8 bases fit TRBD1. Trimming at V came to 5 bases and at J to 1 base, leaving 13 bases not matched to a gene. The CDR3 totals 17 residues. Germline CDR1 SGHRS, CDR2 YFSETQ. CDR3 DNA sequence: TGCGCCAGCAGTTACAGGACAGGGCCGGGGGATAACTATGGCTACACCTTC. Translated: CASSYRTGPGDNYGYTF.

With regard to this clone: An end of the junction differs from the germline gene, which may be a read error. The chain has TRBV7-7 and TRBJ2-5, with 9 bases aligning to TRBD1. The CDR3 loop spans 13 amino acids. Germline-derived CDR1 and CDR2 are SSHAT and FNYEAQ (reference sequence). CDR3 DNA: TGTGCTAGCAGCTCCGGGACAGGGGAGACCCAGTACTTC. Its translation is CASSSGTGETQYF.

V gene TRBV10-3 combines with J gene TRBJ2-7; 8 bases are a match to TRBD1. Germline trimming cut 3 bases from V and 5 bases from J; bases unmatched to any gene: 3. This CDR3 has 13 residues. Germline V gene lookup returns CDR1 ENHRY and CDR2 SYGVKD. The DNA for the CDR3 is TGTGCCATCAGTGACAGGGGGCTCAACGAGCAGTACTTC. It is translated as CAISDRGLNEQYF.